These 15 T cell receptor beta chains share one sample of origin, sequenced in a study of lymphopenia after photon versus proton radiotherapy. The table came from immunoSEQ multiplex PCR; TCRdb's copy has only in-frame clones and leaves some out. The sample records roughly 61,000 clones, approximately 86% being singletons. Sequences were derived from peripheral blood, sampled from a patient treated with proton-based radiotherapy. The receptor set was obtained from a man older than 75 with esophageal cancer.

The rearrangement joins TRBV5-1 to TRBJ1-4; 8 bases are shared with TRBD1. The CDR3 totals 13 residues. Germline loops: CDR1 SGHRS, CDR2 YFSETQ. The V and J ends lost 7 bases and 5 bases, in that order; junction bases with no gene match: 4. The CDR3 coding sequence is TGCGCCAGCCAGGACAGGGTAAATGAAAAACTGTTTTTT. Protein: CASQDRVNEKLFF. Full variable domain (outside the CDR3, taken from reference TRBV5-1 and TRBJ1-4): KAGVTQTPRYLIKTRGQQVTLSCSPISGHRSVSWYQQTPGQGLQFLFEYFSETQRNKGNFPGRFSGRQFSNSRSEMNVSTLELGDSALYLCASQDRVNEKLFFGSGTQLSVL.

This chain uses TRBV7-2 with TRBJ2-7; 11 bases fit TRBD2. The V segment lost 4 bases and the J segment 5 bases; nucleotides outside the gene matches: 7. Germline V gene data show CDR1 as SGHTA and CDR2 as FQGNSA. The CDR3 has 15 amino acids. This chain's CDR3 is CASSSILAGVDEQYF. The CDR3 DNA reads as TGTGCCAGCAGCTCTATACTAGCGGGAGTCGACGAGCAGTACTTC.

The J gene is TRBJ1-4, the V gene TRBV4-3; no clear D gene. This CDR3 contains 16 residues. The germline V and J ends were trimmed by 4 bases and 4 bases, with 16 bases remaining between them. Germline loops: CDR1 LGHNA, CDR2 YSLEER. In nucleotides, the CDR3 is TGCGCCAGCAGCCGCTTGCTAACTGCGGGTAATGAAAAACTGTTTTTT. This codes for CASSRLLTAGNEKLFF.

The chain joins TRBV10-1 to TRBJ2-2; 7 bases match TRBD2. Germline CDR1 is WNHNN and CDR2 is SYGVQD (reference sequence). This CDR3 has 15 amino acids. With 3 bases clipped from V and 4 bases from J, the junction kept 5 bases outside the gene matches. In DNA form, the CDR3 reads TGCGCCAGCAGTGATGGACTAGGTCGCACCGGGGAGCTGTTTTTT. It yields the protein CASSDGLGRTGELFF.

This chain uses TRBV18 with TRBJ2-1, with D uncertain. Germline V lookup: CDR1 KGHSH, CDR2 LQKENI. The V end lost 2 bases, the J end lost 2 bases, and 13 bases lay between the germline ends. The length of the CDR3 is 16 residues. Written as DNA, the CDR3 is TGTGCCAGCTCACCAGTAGGGTGGGCCGCCTACAATGAGCAGTTCTTC. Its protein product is CASSPVGWAAYNEQFF. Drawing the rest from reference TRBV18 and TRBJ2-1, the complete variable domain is NAGVMQNPRHLVRRRGQEARLRCSPMKGHSHVYWYRQLPEEGLKFMVYLQKENIIDESGMPKERFSAEFPKEGPSILRIQQVVRGDSAAYFCASSPVGWAAYNEQFFGPGTRLTVL.

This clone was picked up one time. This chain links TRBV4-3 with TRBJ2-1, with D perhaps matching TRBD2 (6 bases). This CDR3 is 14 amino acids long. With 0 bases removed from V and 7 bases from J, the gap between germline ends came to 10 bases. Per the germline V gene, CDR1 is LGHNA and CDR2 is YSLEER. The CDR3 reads CASSQDRGSNEQFF. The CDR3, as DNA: TGCGCCAGCAGCCAAGATCGGGGGTCGAATGAGCAGTTCTTC.

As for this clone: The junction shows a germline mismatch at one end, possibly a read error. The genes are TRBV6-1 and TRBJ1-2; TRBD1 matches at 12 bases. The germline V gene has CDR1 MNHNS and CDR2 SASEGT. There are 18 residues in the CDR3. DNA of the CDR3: TGTGCCAGCAGTGACCCCGCCGGGACAGGGGGCCCCAACTATGGCCACACCTTC. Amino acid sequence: CASSDPAGTGGPNYGHTF.

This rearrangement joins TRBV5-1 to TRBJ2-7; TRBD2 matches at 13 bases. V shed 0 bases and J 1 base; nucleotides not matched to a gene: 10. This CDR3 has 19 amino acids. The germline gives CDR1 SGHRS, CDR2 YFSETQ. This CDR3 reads CASSLGLRLAGGRSYEQYF. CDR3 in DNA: TGCGCCAGCAGCTTGGGACTACGACTAGCGGGGGGCCGATCCTACGAGCAGTACTTC.

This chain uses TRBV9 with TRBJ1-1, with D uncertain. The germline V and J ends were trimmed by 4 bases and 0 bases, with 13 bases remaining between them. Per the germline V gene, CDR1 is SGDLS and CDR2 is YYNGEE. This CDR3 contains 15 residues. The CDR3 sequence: CASSPRAAMNTEAFF. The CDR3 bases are TGTGCCAGCAGCCCTCGAGCAGCAATGAACACTGAAGCTTTCTTT. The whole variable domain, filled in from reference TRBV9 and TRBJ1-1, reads DSGVTQTPKHLITATGQRVTLRCSPRSGDLSVYWYQQSLDQGLQFLIQYYNGEERAKGNILERFSAQQFPDLHSELNLSSLELGDSALYFCASSPRAAMNTEAFFGQGTRLTVV.

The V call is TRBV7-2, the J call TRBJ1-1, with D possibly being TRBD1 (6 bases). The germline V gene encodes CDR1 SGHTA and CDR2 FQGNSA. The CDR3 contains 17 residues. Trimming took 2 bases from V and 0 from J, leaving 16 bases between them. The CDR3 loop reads CASSLTVQGPMNTEAFF. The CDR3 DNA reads TGTGCCAGCAGCTTAACAGTACAGGGACCGATGAACACTGAAGCTTTCTTT.

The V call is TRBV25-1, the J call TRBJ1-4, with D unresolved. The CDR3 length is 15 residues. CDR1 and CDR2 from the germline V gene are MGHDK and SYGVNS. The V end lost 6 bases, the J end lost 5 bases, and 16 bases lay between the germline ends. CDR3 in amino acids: CASSPYLTPNEKLFF. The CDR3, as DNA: TGTGCCAGCAGCCCGTATCTGACACCGAATGAAAAACTGTTTTTT.

The DNA for the CDR3 is TGTGCCAGCAGCTCTAAAACAGGGGGCGATCAGCCCCAGCATTTT. Its protein is CASSSKTGGDQPQHF. The V gene is TRBV7-2, the J gene TRBJ1-5; 9 bases line up with TRBD1. V lost 4 bases, J lost 5 bases, and 6 bases stayed unmatched. Germline V gives CDR1 SGHTA, CDR2 FQGNSA. This CDR3 is 15 amino acids long.

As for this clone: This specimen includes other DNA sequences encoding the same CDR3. CDR3 in amino acids: CASSRDLNYGYTF. The CDR3, as DNA: TGTGCCAGCAGCAGGGACTTGAACTATGGCTACACCTTC. This rearrangement joins TRBV6-5 to TRBJ1-2; possible D gene TRBD1, 5 bases. Trimming left V 6 bases short and J 2 bases short, with 10 bases between. CDR1 is MNHEY, CDR2 SVGAGI, per germline. The CDR3 loop spans 13 amino acids.

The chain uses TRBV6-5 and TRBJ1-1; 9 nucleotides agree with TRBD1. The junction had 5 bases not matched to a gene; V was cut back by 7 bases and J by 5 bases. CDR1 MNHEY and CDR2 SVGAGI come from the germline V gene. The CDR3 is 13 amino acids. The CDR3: CASNRGLGTEAFF. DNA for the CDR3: TGTGCCAGCAACAGGGGGCTGGGGACTGAAGCTTTCTTT.

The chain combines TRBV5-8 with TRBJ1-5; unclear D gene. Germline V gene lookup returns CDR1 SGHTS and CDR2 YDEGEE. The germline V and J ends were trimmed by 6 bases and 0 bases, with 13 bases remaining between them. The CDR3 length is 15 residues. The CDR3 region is CASTPLRNSNQPQHF. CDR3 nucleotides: TGTGCCAGCACTCCTCTACGGAATAGCAATCAGCCCCAGCATTTT.